Sequencing of this T cell receptor beta chain was carried out in a study of Ad26.COV2.S vaccination and SARS-CoV-2 variants. Whole-study findings and limits: With respect to non-spike TCR breadth, vaccine and placebo recipients were similar.

Treatment defined: about 20 received Ad26.COV2.S at low or high dose, single or two shots; roughly five received placebo; per-sample allocation not given. Sample collection was performed on day 63 after the first vaccine or placebo injection. In this sample, this clone turned up once. Its antigen is not known. Data came from immunoSEQ multiplex PCR; TCRdb stores just in-frame clones and leaves some out. The data hold almost 400,000 clones, with about 91% observed a single time. V shed 2 bases and J shed 0 bases, with 11 bases lying between them. CDR1 and CDR2 from the germline V gene are MNHEY and SVGAGI. The length of the CDR3 is 16 residues.

The input for sequencing was peripheral blood, taken in a trial of Ad26.COV2.S vaccine versus placebo. This sequence originates from a person aged 18-60 years who received the Ad26.COV2.S COVID-19 vaccine or a placebo. This chain connects TRBV6-5 to TRBJ1-3, with D uncertain. CDR3 nucleotide sequence: TGTGCCAGCAGTTACGGACGGGCCGCCTCTGGAAACACCATATATTTT. It codes for CASSYGRAASGNTIYF.